One and the same sample provided the 21 T cell receptor beta chains below, sequenced in a study of beta chain features in type 1 diabetes. Findings of the study overall: All four CD4+ subsets of Type 1 diabetes patients contained TCRB CDR3s that were moderately but significantly shorter.

Their target antigens are unknown. The authors reverse transcribed all of the isolated RNA, so sequencing captured expressed TCRB transcripts. Profiling relied on immunoSEQ multiplex PCR, and the TCRdb table lists in-frame clones only, not all of them. Seen here are over 150,000 clones, about 8% observed once, and the top ten hold approximately 1%. The sample comprised central memory CD4+ T cells from blood. The receptors originated from a woman in her thirties or forties with type 1 diabetes.

The table lists this clone with a few counts. This chain joins TRBV7-8 and TRBJ1-4; 7 bases map to TRBD1. The germline gives CDR1 SGHVS, CDR2 FQNEAQ. With V trimmed by 5 bases and J by 3 bases, 6 bases remained unmatched. This CDR3 is built from 15 residues. Here the CDR3 DNA reads TGTGCCAGCAGCCAACAGGGGTTGGCTAATGAAAAACTGTTTTTT. This translates into CASSQQGLANEKLFF.

This clone was observed a handful of times. The chain links TRBV25-1 to TRBJ1-4, with no clear D. The CDR3 spans 14 residues. The V gene lost 3 bases and the J gene lost 7 bases, with 12 bases spanning the gap. CDR1 and CDR2 from the germline V gene are MGHDK and SYGVNS. The CDR3 DNA reads TGTGCCAGCAGTGATGCGGGGATTGTTGAAAAACTGTTTTTT. Translated, it gives CASSDAGIVEKLFF.

This sequence joins TRBV28 and TRBJ2-1; the match to TRBD2 covers 8 bases. This CDR3 is 17 amino acids long. The germline V gene has CDR1 MDHEN and CDR2 SYDVKM. Trimming took 7 bases from V and 4 from J; bases not matched to a gene: 15. The CDR3 DNA follows: TGTGCCAGCACCTTAGGGGCAGCGGGGGCCCAATACAATGAGCAGTTCTTC. It encodes CASTLGAAGAQYNEQFF.

This clone was picked up one time. The junction differs from germline at one of its ends, possibly a read error. The chain is built from TRBV18 and TRBJ2-3; D is undetermined. This CDR3 region has 13 residues. Per the germline V gene, CDR1 is KGHSH and CDR2 is LQKENI. The CDR3 loop is CTSSPTSTDTQYF. The CDR3 region has the DNA TGTACCAGCTCCCCTACTAGCACAGATACGCAGTATTTT.

V gene TRBV11-1 combines with J gene TRBJ1-1; 8 bases align to TRBD1. CDR3 length: 14 amino acids. From germline, CDR1 is SGHAT and CDR2 FQDESV (reference sequence). J was trimmed by 1 base and V by 6 bases; bases with no gene match: 4. The CDR3 here is CASRPGGRNTEAFF. In DNA form, the CDR3 reads TGTGCCAGCAGACCAGGGGGCAGGAACACTGAAGCTTTCTTT.

This clone was counted a few times. This chain joins TRBV7-9 and TRBJ2-2, with unresolved D. Trimming pared 1 base from V and 4 bases from J, leaving 7 bases between. The germline V gene has CDR1 SEHNR and CDR2 FQNEAQ (reference sequence). The CDR3 loop spans 14 amino acids. The CDR3 nucleotides are TGTGCCAGCAGCTTAGTGCGTTCCACCGGGGAGCTGTTTTTT. Its protein product is CASSLVRSTGELFF.

The chain couples TRBV5-4 to TRBJ2-5, with 9 bases that match TRBD1. This CDR3 contains 15 residues. Germline CDR1 SGHNT, CDR2 YYREEE (reference sequence). The V gene end was trimmed by 4 bases and the J gene end by 2 bases; junction bases not matched to a gene: 6. This CDR3 is CASSLGQGKQETQYF. The CDR3 bases are TGTGCCAGCAGCCTGGGACAGGGTAAACAAGAGACCCAGTACTTC.

This clone occurred a few times. The chain has TRBV4-2 and TRBJ2-5, with 13 nucleotides matching TRBD2. CDR1 is LGHNA and CDR2 is YNFKEQ in the germline V gene. CDR3 length equals 18 residues. The trim removed 1 base at V and 1 base at J, leaving 6 bases unmatched. The CDR3 loop is CASSQGGRTSGGQETQYF. Written as DNA, the CDR3 is TGTGCCAGCAGCCAAGGGGGGCGGACTAGCGGGGGCCAAGAGACCCAGTACTTC.

This clone was seen a few times. This chain uses TRBV7-9 with TRBJ1-1, with 9 bases identical to TRBD1. Germline assignment: CDR1 SEHNR and CDR2 FQNEAQ (reference sequence). V lost 4 bases, J lost 5 bases, and 2 bases stayed unmatched. CDR3 length: 13 residues. The chain's CDR3 is CASSYRGQTEAFF. CDR3 nucleotide sequence: TGTGCCAGCAGCTACAGGGGGCAAACTGAAGCTTTCTTT.

This clone was seen only a few times. The J gene is TRBJ1-4, the V gene TRBV9; 10 bases match TRBD1. V shed 4 bases and J 5 bases; nucleotides not matched to a gene: 5. Germline V lookup: CDR1 SGDLS, CDR2 YYNGEE. The CDR3 has 15 amino acids. CDR3 sequence reads: CASSQRTGGNEKLFF. The CDR3 DNA reads TGTGCCAGCAGCCAAAGGACAGGGGGGAATGAAAAACTGTTTTTT.

This clone was counted only a few times. This chain links TRBV9 with TRBJ1-6, with D possibly TRBD1 on 6 matching bases. The CDR3 is made up of 17 amino acids. CDR1 is SGDLS and CDR2 is YYNGEE in the germline V gene. The ends were cut back, 4 bases at V and 5 bases at J, with 19 bases in the middle. The CDR3 loop reads CASSPRDISFDNSPLHF. CDR3 sequence (DNA): TGTGCCAGCAGCCCAAGGGACATAAGTTTTGATAATTCACCCCTCCACTTT.

This clone occurred many times. The chain recombines TRBV5-6 with TRBJ2-5; perhaps TRBD2 as D (6 bases). The V and J ends lost 4 bases and 5 bases respectively, with 6 bases between them. Germline CDR1 is SGHDT and CDR2 is YYEEEE. This CDR3 contains 11 residues. The CDR3 spells CASSAGETQYF. CDR3 in DNA: TGTGCCAGCAGCGCGGGGGAGACCCAGTACTTC.

The chain combines TRBV30 with TRBJ2-1, with 12 bases aligning to TRBD2. The germline V gene encodes CDR1 GTSNPN and CDR2 SVGIG (reference sequence). Germline trimming cut 3 bases from V and 12 bases from J; bases unmatched to any gene: 6. The CDR3 contains 13 residues. For the CDR3, the DNA is TGTGCCTGGAGGACTAGCGGGAGAGGGGGGCAGTTCTTC. As protein: CAWRTSGRGGQFF. The whole variable domain, remainder taken from reference TRBV30 and TRBJ2-1, is SQTIHQWPATLVQPVGSPLSLECTVEGTSNPNLYWYRQAAGRGLQLLFYSVGIGQISSEVPQNLSASRPQDRQFILSSKKLLLSDSGFYLCAWRTSGRGGQFFGPGTRLTVL.

The V call is TRBV5-4, the J call TRBJ2-3; TRBD2 matches 8 bases. J gave up 4 bases and V 6 bases, and 10 bases lay outside the gene matches. This CDR3 is 15 amino acids long. From germline, CDR1 is SGHNT and CDR2 YYREEE (reference sequence). Here the CDR3 reads CASTSGLARADTQYF. For the CDR3, the DNA is TGTGCCAGCACCTCCGGACTAGCCCGAGCAGATACGCAGTATTTT. The variable domain in full, with the rest retrieved from reference TRBV5-4 and TRBJ2-3, is ETGVTQSPTHLIKTRGQQVTLRCSSQSGHNTVSWYQQALGQGPQFIFQYYREEENGRGNFPPRFSGLQFPNYSSELNVNALELDDSALYLCASTSGLARADTQYFGPGTRLTVL.

This chain joins TRBV2 and TRBJ2-7; D is undetermined. Germline loops: CDR1 SNHLY, CDR2 FYNNEI. Trimming cost V 2 bases and J 3 bases, with 8 bases left between them. The CDR3 is 13 amino acids. The CDR3 reads CASSEQAIYEQYF. As DNA, the CDR3 is TGTGCCAGCAGTGAACAGGCCATCTACGAGCAGTACTTC.

In this sample, this clone turned up many times. The chain couples TRBV20-1 to TRBJ1-2, with D perhaps matching TRBD1 (5 bases). Trimming shortened V by 3 bases and J by 14 bases, and 16 bases separated the two germline ends. This CDR3 contains 11 residues. Looked up from germline, CDR1 is DFQATT and CDR2 is SNEGSKA (reference sequence). This chain's CDR3 is CSASGQGPNTF. The CDR3, as DNA: TGCAGTGCTAGCGGACAAGGCCCCAATACCTTC.

V gene TRBV30 combines with J gene TRBJ1-2; the match to TRBD1 covers 10 bases. The CDR3 has 13 amino acids. V lost 2 bases and J lost 5; bases outside the gene matches: 2. Germline CDR1 and CDR2: GTSNPN and SVGIG (reference sequence). Here the CDR3 reads CAWSPGQGYGYTF. CDR3 nucleotide sequence: TGTGCCTGGAGTCCGGGACAGGGGTATGGCTACACCTTC. The entire variable domain, with the rest obtained from reference TRBV30 and TRBJ1-2, is as follows: SQTIHQWPATLVQPVGSPLSLECTVEGTSNPNLYWYRQAAGRGLQLLFYSVGIGQISSEVPQNLSASRPQDRQFILSSKKLLLSDSGFYLCAWSPGQGYGYTFGSGTRLTVV.

This clone was found a few times. The chain uses TRBV18 and TRBJ2-4, with a weak D call TRBD2 (6 bases). This CDR3 has 16 residues. Per the germline V gene, CDR1 is KGHSH and CDR2 is LQKENI. Trimming cost V 4 bases and J 6 bases, with 19 bases left between them. This CDR3 reads CASSLLAEVPGNIQYF. In DNA form, the CDR3 reads TGTGCCAGCTCACTACTAGCCGAAGTCCCAGGAAACATTCAGTACTTC.

This clone was seen many times. The chain couples TRBV2 to TRBJ1-4; TRBD1 matches 7 bases. CDR3 length equals 15 residues. CDR1 is SNHLY and CDR2 is FYNNEI in the germline V gene. J was trimmed by 7 bases and V by 6 bases; bases with no gene match: 11. In DNA, the CDR3 is TGTGCCAGCAGGCGAGACAGGGAAAGGGGTGAAAAACTGTTTTTT. This sequence encodes CASRRDRERGEKLFF.

This clone appeared a few times. The genes are TRBV4-1 and TRBJ2-6; D not resolved. Germline lookup yields CDR1 MGHRA and CDR2 YSYEKL. The CDR3 totals 16 residues. Between the trimmed V and J ends, which lost 0 bases and 4 bases, there was a span of 10 bases. The CDR3 DNA is TGCGCCAGCAGCCAAGATCCAGGTCTGGGGGCCAACGTCCTGACTTTC. Protein sequence: CASSQDPGLGANVLTF.

This clone has a handful of counts. The genes are TRBV4-2 and TRBJ2-7, with 13 bases identical to TRBD2. Germline trimming cut 0 bases from V and 0 bases from J; bases unmatched to any gene: 11. CDR3 length: 20 residues. The germline gives CDR1 LGHNA, CDR2 YNFKEQ. The CDR3 here is CASSQDGRGLAGSSSYEQYF. As DNA, the CDR3 is TGTGCCAGCAGCCAAGACGGGAGGGGACTAGCGGGGTCAAGCTCCTACGAGCAGTACTTC.